The T cell receptor beta chain described here comes from a study of T-cell reconstitution after alpha-beta-depleted transplantation in children. A TCRbeta library incorporating unique molecular identifiers was prepared. TCRdb reprocessed the PCR reads via MiXCR and lists one record per CDR3 protein. The table shows 360,000 or so distinct CDR3 sequences, with 20% occurring only once. V was cut by 8 bases and J by 5 bases, with 19 bases left in between. The CDR3 extends over 14 amino acids. CDR1 and CDR2 from the germline V gene are MDHEN and SYDVKM. The source of this sequence is a human donor who donated a stem cell graft to a child with acute myeloid leukemia. Sample: PBMCs from the stem cell graft donor, taken from the stem cell graft. V usage is TRBV28 and J usage is TRBJ2-7; weak D call: TRBD1 (6 bases). CDR3 sequence (DNA): TGTGCCAGCTTCCAGGGGCAGGGTTTCAACGAGCAGTACTTC. It encodes CASFQGQGFNEQYF. The full variable domain, its missing parts supplied by reference TRBV28 and TRBJ2-7, is DVKVTQSSRYLVKRTGEKVFLECVQDMDHENMFWYRQDPGLGLRLIYFSYDVKMKEKGDIPEGYSVSREKKERFSLILESASTNQTSMYLCASFQGQGFNEQYFGPGTRLTVT.